The next 10 T cell receptor beta chains were all read from a single sample in a study of blood T cell repertoires in COVID-19. Clones were sequenced by immunoSEQ multiplex PCR, and TCRdb holds only the in-frame ones, with some missing. In the table there are roughly 200,000 clones, approximately 86% of which are singletons. The specimen sequenced was PBMCs or T cells enriched from blood (not recorded which). The source is a young woman who had been exposed to COVID-19.

A single count supports this clone. V and J are TRBV14 and TRBJ2-5; 8 bases map to TRBD1. CDR1 is SGHDN and CDR2 is FVKESK in the germline V gene. The V gene end was trimmed by 2 bases and the J gene end by 0 bases; junction bases not matched to a gene: 5. The CDR3 is made up of 16 amino acids. CDR3 bases: TGTGCCAGCAGCCAATACAGGGGGTCCCACCAAGAGACCCAGTACTTC. It specifies CASSQYRGSHQETQYF.

The chain combines TRBV5-1 with TRBJ2-2, with 14 bases that match TRBD2. CDR1 and CDR2 (germline): SGHRS, YFSETQ. The V and J ends lost 0 bases and 0 bases, in that order; junction bases with no gene match: 4. The CDR3 is 19 residues long. The CDR3 here is CASSLAGTSGGPNTGELFF. The CDR3 DNA reads TGCGCCAGCAGCTTGGCCGGGACTAGCGGGGGCCCGAACACCGGGGAGCTGTTTTTT.

The chain joins TRBV6-4 to TRBJ1-1; D uncertain. The CDR3 contains 13 residues. The V gene lost 4 bases and the J gene lost 2 bases, with 8 bases spanning the gap. Germline V gene sequence: CDR1 MRHNA, CDR2 SNTAGT. The CDR3 coding sequence is TGTGCCAGCAGTGCGGAGAGAAACACTGAAGCTTTCTTT. Residues: CASSAERNTEAFF.

The genes are TRBV3-1 (or the pseudogene TRBV3-2) and TRBJ2-7; 10 bases match TRBD2. The V and J ends lost 5 bases and 5 bases, in that order; junction bases with no gene match: 6. Per the germline V gene, CDR1 is LGHDT and CDR2 is YNNKEL (reference sequence). The CDR3 contains 14 residues. CDR3 sequence: CASSEGLAFHEQYF. CDR3 DNA sequence: TGTGCCAGCAGCGAGGGACTAGCGTTCCACGAGCAGTACTTC.

To note about this clone: Different DNA sequences within this sample yield the same CDR3. The rearrangement uses TRBV6-5 and TRBJ1-6; no clear D gene. This CDR3 is built from 15 residues. The V gene's germline CDR1 is MNHEY and CDR2 SVGAGI. Trimming cost V 8 bases and J 0 bases, with 11 bases left between them. The CDR3 region is CASRGGSSYNSPLHF. The CDR3, as DNA: TGTGCCAGCCGAGGCGGGAGCTCCTATAATTCACCCCTCCACTTT.

The chain joins TRBV13 to TRBJ1-2, with a possible D match to TRBD1 (6 bases). The germline CDR1 and CDR2 sequences are PRHDT and FYEKMQ (reference sequence). The CDR3 sequence is 16 residues long. The V and J ends lost 5 bases and 4 bases respectively, with 20 bases between them. The CDR3 DNA follows: TGTGCCAGCAGCCCCGGCAGGGGTGGTATGGGCTATGGCTACACCTTC. Translation gives CASSPGRGGMGYGYTF.

The CDR3 spells CASSPIQGALDEQYF. Written as DNA, the CDR3 is TGTGCCAGTAGTCCCATACAGGGGGCGCTCGACGAGCAGTACTTC. The chain joins TRBV19 to TRBJ2-7, with 9 bases identical to TRBD1. V lost 5 bases and J lost 5; bases outside the gene matches: 10. Germline-derived CDR1 and CDR2 are LNHDA and SQIVND (reference sequence). There are 15 residues in the CDR3.

The CDR3 DNA sequence: TGTGCCAGCGGACAGGAGTCCTACGAGCAGTACTTC. It yields the protein CASGQESYEQYF. The chain is built from TRBV2 and TRBJ2-7; 7 nucleotides agree with TRBD1. The CDR3 is made up of 12 amino acids. V lost 8 bases, J lost 1 base, and 2 bases stayed unmatched. CDR1 SNHLY and CDR2 FYNNEI come from the germline V gene.

The rearrangement uses TRBV27 and TRBJ1-2; no reliable D call. The V gene lost 0 bases and the J gene lost 6 bases, with 8 bases spanning the gap. Germline assignment: CDR1 MNHEY and CDR2 SMNVEV (reference sequence). The CDR3 loop spans 13 amino acids. The CDR3 nucleotides read TGTGCCAGCAGTTTATCCCCCCAGAATGGCTACACCTTC. This translates into CASSLSPQNGYTF.

The chain links TRBV5-6 to TRBJ2-5, with TRBD1 identical over 7 bases. This CDR3 has 15 residues. The J segment lost 5 bases and the V segment lost 3 bases, leaving 10 bases of the junction unmatched. Germline CDR1 SGHDT, CDR2 YYEEEE. In DNA, the CDR3 is TGTGCCAGCAGCTATCTCGGGACAGTGCAGGAGACCCAGTACTTC. It codes for CASSYLGTVQETQYF. Using reference TRBV5-6 and TRBJ2-5 for the parts outside the CDR3, the full variable domain is DAGVTQSPTHLIKTRGQQVTLRCSPKSGHDTVSWYQQALGQGPQFIFQYYEEEERQRGNFPDRFSGHQFPNYSSELNVNALLLGDSALYLCASSYLGTVQETQYFGPGTRLLVL.